This TCR beta chain was recovered during a study of somatic mutations in cytotoxic T cells in rheumatoid arthritis. Study findings and constraints: For rheumatoid arthritis patients, the slight TRBV07 underrepresentation lacked multiple-comparison adjustment. More than 20% of CD8+ cells belonged to the largest clone in about an eighth of the 65 patients.

About this clone itself: Its target is not known.

CDR1 is MNHEY and CDR2 is SMNVEV in the germline V gene (reference sequence). V shed 5 bases, J shed 9 bases, and the junction held 2 bases outside the gene matches. The CDR3 covers 11 residues. Some clones are missing from TCRdb's copy, which holds only in-frame ones; the method was immunoSEQ multiplex PCR. Of under 20,000 clones listed, roughly 80% are singletons. The sequence was collected from an adult with rheumatoid arthritis. Sample: CD8+ T cells sorted from blood. V is TRBV27 and J is TRBJ2-7; 9 positions match TRBD2. As DNA, the CDR3 is TGTGCCAGCAGTCGCGGGGGGGGGCAGTACTTC. As protein: CASSRGGGQYF.